The rows below give T cell receptor beta chains drawn from one sample of a study of siplizumab effects on memory and regulatory T cells. Assay: immunoSEQ multiplex PCR; the TCRdb copy retains only in-frame clones and omits some. The sample lists approximately 100,000 clones, just over 90% occurring once. Material for sequencing was Tregs sorted from blood. All receptors come from a human donor in good health. The CDR3 runs from the conserved cysteine through the conserved F or W. Each record gives: clone size, J gene, V gene, D gene, CDR3 DNA, CDR3 protein. The D gene is left open where the match is weak. Clone size appears in some rows only: once, few, many, or a class for an expanded clone.

abundance: -; j_gene: TRBJ2-4; v_gene: TRBV29-1; d_gene: TRBD2; CDR3nt: TGCAGCGTCCGGATCGACTGGGGACTAATGGGTATTCAGTACTTC; CDR3aa: CSVRIDWGLMGIQYF
abundance: -; j_gene: TRBJ2-7; v_gene: TRBV4-2; d_gene: -; CDR3nt: TGTGCCAGCAGTCGAAATGGGTGGGCCCAATCGGGGGAGCAGTACTTC; CDR3aa: CASSRNGWAQSGEQYF
abundance: -; j_gene: TRBJ1-2; v_gene: TRBV15; d_gene: TRBD1; CDR3nt: TGTGCCACCAGCCACGGGGACAGCCTCTATGGCTACACCTTC; CDR3aa: CATSHGDSLYGYTF
abundance: -; j_gene: TRBJ2-7; v_gene: TRBV9; d_gene: -; CDR3nt: TGTGCCAGCAGCCTTAGCGCGACCTCCTACGAGCAGTACTTC; CDR3aa: CASSLSATSYEQYF
abundance: -; j_gene: TRBJ1-2; v_gene: TRBV14; d_gene: -; CDR3nt: TGTGCCAGCAGCCCCCATGGCGGACTTGGCTACACCTTC; CDR3aa: CASSPHGGLGYTF
abundance: once; j_gene: TRBJ2-3; v_gene: TRBV7-8; d_gene: TRBD2; CDR3nt: TGTGCCAGCAGGGTAGCGGGAGTCGAAGATACGCAGTATTTT; CDR3aa: CASRVAGVEDTQYF
abundance: -; j_gene: TRBJ1-2; v_gene: TRBV2; d_gene: -; CDR3nt: TGTGCCAGCAGCCACAGTTGGGATGGCTACACCTTC; CDR3aa: CASSHSWDGYTF
abundance: -; j_gene: TRBJ1-6; v_gene: TRBV2; d_gene: -; CDR3nt: TGTGCCAGCAGTGAGCCTGGTGACAGAGTAAATTCACCCCTCCACTTT; CDR3aa: CASSEPGDRVNSPLHF
abundance: once; j_gene: TRBJ2-7; v_gene: TRBV27; d_gene: TRBD1; CDR3nt: TGTGCCAGCAGTTCCAACAGGGGTGTTTCCCCCTACGAGCAGTACTTC; CDR3aa: CASSSNRGVSPYEQYF
abundance: -; j_gene: TRBJ2-3; v_gene: TRBV5-6; d_gene: -; CDR3nt: TGTGCCAGCAGCTTCCGGGGTGTTGGAGATACGCAGTATTTT; CDR3aa: CASSFRGVGDTQYF
abundance: -; j_gene: TRBJ1-2; v_gene: TRBV7-3; d_gene: -; CDR3nt: TGTGCCAGCAGCTTCCATGCAGGGTTCTATGGCTACACCTTC; CDR3aa: CASSFHAGFYGYTF
abundance: -; j_gene: TRBJ1-1; v_gene: TRBV11-1; d_gene: -; CDR3nt: TGTGCCAGTACACTGCAGGGGTCGAACACTGAAGCTTTCTTT; CDR3aa: CASTLQGSNTEAFF
abundance: -; j_gene: TRBJ2-5; v_gene: TRBV28; d_gene: TRBD1; CDR3nt: TGTGCCAGCAGTTTAGGCCGGGGACAGATCGGAGAGACCCAGTACTTC; CDR3aa: CASSLGRGQIGETQYF
abundance: -; j_gene: TRBJ2-1; v_gene: TRBV15; d_gene: -; CDR3nt: TGTGCCACCAGCAGAGAACAGAGCTCCTACAATGAGCAGTTCTTC; CDR3aa: CATSREQSSYNEQFF
abundance: -; j_gene: TRBJ2-1; v_gene: TRBV18; d_gene: -; CDR3nt: TGTGCCAGCTCACCACCTTTTAAGGTCTCCTACAATGAGCAGTTCTTC; CDR3aa: CASSPPFKVSYNEQFF
abundance: -; j_gene: TRBJ2-1; v_gene: TRBV5-6; d_gene: TRBD2; CDR3nt: TGTGCCAGCAGCTTGTTAATGGGCAGGGAGGGAAATGAGCAGTTCTTC; CDR3aa: CASSLLMGREGNEQFF
abundance: -; j_gene: TRBJ2-1; v_gene: TRBV29-1; d_gene: TRBD2; CDR3nt: TGCAGCCCTATGGGGGGACTAGATCTACCGCGGGACAATGAGCAGTTCTTC; CDR3aa: CSPMGGLDLPRDNEQFF
abundance: -; j_gene: TRBJ2-2; v_gene: TRBV18; d_gene: TRBD2; CDR3nt: TGTGCCAGCTCACTAACTCCGGGACTAGCGGGGACCGGGGAGCTGTTTTTT; CDR3aa: CASSLTPGLAGTGELFF
abundance: once; j_gene: TRBJ2-5; v_gene: TRBV5-1; d_gene: -; CDR3nt: TGCGCCAGCAGCTCCGGGACCCGAGAGACCCAGTACTTC; CDR3aa: CASSSGTRETQYF
abundance: -; j_gene: TRBJ2-7; v_gene: TRBV5-1; d_gene: -; CDR3nt: TGCGCCAGCAGCCTGACTCCGGACGGAGCCTACGAGCAGTACTTC; CDR3aa: CASSLTPDGAYEQYF
abundance: -; j_gene: TRBJ2-2; v_gene: TRBV7-9; d_gene: TRBD2; CDR3nt: TGTGCCAGCAGCTCGGGACTAGCGGTGACCGGGGAGCTGTTTTTT; CDR3aa: CASSSGLAVTGELFF
abundance: -; j_gene: TRBJ1-3; v_gene: TRBV5-1; d_gene: TRBD1; CDR3nt: TGCGCCAGCAGCTTGGGGACAGGGGCCGGAAACACCATATATTTT; CDR3aa: CASSLGTGAGNTIYF
abundance: -; j_gene: TRBJ2-2; v_gene: TRBV29-1; d_gene: -; CDR3nt: TGCAGCGTTAGTGTTGGGGGCTCGGGAACCGGGGAGCTGTTTTTT; CDR3aa: CSVSVGGSGTGELFF
abundance: -; j_gene: TRBJ1-1; v_gene: TRBV6-6; d_gene: -; CDR3nt: TGTGCCAGCAGCCTAGGTGGGGAGGACACTGAAGCTTTCTTT; CDR3aa: CASSLGGEDTEAFF
abundance: -; j_gene: TRBJ2-7; v_gene: TRBV5-1; d_gene: TRBD2; CDR3nt: TGCGCCAGCAGCTTGGAGAGCGGGAGTCTCGACGAGCAGTACTTC; CDR3aa: CASSLESGSLDEQYF
abundance: medium-sized; j_gene: TRBJ2-1; v_gene: TRBV18; d_gene: -; CDR3nt: TGTGCCAGCTCACCGGTCAGGGGGGGATACAATGAGCAGTTCTTC; CDR3aa: CASSPVRGGYNEQFF
abundance: once; j_gene: TRBJ1-1; v_gene: TRBV11-2; d_gene: -; CDR3nt: TGTGCCAGCAGCCCGAGGACAGACCTGCAACAGGTGGCTTTCTTT; CDR3aa: CASSPRTDLQQVAFF
abundance: -; j_gene: TRBJ2-1; v_gene: TRBV7-8; d_gene: TRBD2; CDR3nt: TGTGCCAGCAGCTCCGGACTAGTTGTCAATGAGCAGTTCTTC; CDR3aa: CASSSGLVVNEQFF